The following is a T cell receptor (beta chain) sequence with its context. Looked up from germline, CDR1 is SGHTA and CDR2 is FQGTGA. The CDR3 has 15 residues. V lost 0 bases and J 10 bases, leaving 13 bases between the germline ends. These data belong to a study of blood T cell repertoires in COVID-19. Repertoires were generated with immunoSEQ multiplex PCR, while TCRdb's copy carries only in-frame clones and drops some. This sample yields fewer than 250,000 clones, of which almost 90% are seen a single time; about 15% belongs to the top ten. This sequence originates from a woman aged 45-60 years with acute COVID-19. The chain couples TRBV7-3 to TRBJ1-6; no firm D call. What was sequenced was PBMCs or T cells enriched from blood (not recorded which). The CDR3 bases are TGTGCCAGCAGCTTAACAGGAGGGTCCGGCTCACCCCTCCACTTT. It specifies CASSLTGGSGSPLHF.